This TCR beta chain is from a study of shared clonotypes between healthy human individuals. Some clones are missing from TCRdb's copy, which holds only in-frame ones; the method was immunoSEQ multiplex PCR. Here the sample spans about 1 million clones, roughly 80% being singletons. This CDR3 is built from 17 residues. The ends were cut back, 0 bases at V and 0 bases at J, with 12 bases in the middle. In germline, CDR1 is SNHLY, CDR2 FYNNEI. Points from the study as a whole: Despite large depth, rarefaction showed incomplete sorted-subset sequencing. Naive CD4 clonotypes were shared across several donors at roughly 5.5%.

Donors had no recently reported acute infections or vaccinations and were HIV-negative. A remark on this clone: The antigen remains undetermined.

The source material was memory CD4+ T cells sorted from blood. Subset specified: CD45RA-negative fraction. The sequence was collected from a man in his late teens or twenties in good health. The chain employs TRBV2 and TRBJ2-1; tentatively, D is TRBD1 or TRBD2 (6 bases each). The CDR3 spells CASSEARRGTSYNEQFF. The DNA of the CDR3 is TGTGCCAGCAGTGAAGCGCGGAGGGGGACCTCCTACAATGAGCAGTTCTTC.